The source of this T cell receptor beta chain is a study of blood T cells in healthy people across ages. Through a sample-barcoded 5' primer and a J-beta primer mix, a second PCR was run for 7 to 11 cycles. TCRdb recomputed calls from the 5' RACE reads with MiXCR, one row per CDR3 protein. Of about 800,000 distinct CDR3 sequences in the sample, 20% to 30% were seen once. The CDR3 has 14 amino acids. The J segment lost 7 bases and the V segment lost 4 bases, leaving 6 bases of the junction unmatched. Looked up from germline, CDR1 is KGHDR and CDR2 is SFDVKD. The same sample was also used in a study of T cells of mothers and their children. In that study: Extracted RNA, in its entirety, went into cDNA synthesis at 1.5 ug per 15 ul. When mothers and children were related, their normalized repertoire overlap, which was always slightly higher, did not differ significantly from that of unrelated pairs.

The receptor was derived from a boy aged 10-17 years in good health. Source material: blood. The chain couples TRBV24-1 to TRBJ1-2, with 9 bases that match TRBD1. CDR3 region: CATSEQGAFGGYTF. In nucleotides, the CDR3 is TGTGCCACCAGTGAACAGGGGGCATTTGGTGGCTACACCTTC.